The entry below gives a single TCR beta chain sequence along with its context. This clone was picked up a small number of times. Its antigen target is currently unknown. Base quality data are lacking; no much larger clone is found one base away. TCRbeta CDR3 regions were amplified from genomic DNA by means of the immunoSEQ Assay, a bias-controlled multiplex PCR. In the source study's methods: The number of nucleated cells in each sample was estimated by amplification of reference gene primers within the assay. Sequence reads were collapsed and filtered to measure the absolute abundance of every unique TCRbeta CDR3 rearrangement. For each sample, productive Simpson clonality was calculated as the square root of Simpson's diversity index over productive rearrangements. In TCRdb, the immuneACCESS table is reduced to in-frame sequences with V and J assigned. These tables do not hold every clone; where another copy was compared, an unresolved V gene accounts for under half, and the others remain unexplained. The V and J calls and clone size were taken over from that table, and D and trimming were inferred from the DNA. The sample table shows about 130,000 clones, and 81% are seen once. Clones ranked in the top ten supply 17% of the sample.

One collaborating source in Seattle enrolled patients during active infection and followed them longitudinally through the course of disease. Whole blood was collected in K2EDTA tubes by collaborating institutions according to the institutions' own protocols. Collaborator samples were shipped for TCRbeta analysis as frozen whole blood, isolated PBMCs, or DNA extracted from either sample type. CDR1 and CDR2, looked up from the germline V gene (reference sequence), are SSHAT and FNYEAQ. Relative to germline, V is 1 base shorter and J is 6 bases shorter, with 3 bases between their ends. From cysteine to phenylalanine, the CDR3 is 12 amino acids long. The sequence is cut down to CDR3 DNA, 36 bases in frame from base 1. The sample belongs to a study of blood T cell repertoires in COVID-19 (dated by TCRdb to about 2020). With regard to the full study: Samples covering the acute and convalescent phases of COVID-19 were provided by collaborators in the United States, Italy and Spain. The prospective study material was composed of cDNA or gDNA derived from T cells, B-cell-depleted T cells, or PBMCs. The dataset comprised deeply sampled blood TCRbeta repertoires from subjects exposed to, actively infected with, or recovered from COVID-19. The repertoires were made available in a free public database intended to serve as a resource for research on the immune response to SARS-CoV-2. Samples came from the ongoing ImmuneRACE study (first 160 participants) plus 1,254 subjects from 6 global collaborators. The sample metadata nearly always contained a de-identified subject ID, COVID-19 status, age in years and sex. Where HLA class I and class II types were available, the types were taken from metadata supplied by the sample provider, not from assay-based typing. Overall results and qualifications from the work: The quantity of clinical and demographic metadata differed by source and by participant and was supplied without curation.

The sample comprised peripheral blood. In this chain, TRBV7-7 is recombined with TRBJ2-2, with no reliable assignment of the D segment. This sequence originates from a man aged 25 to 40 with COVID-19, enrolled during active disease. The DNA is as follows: TGTGCCAGCAGCTTAGTATCCGGGGAGCTGTTTTTT. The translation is CASSLVSGELFF.